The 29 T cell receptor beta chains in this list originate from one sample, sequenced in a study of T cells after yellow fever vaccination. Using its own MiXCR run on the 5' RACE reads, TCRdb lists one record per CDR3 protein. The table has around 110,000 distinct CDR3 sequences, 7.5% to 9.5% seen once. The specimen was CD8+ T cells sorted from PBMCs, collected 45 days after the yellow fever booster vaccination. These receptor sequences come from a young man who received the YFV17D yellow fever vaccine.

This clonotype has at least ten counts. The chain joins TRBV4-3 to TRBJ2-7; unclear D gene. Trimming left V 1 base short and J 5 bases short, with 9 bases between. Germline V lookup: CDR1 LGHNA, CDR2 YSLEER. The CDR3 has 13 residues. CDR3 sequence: CASSQGPPDEQYF. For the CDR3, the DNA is TGCGCCAGCAGCCAAGGTCCTCCGGACGAGCAGTACTTC.

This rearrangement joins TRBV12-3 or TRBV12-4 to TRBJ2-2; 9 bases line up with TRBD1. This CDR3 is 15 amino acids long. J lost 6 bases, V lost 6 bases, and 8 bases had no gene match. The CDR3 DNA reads TGTGCCAGCAGGCCCGGGACAGGGCTCTCCGGGGAGCTGTTTTTT. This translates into CASRPGTGLSGELFF.

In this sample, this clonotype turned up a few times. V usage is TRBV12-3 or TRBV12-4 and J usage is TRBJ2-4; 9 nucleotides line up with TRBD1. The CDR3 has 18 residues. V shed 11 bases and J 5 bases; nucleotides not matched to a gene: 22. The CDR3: CAFTGGRLPGQGQNIQYF. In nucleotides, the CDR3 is TGTGCCTTCACAGGGGGTAGGCTCCCGGGACAGGGACAAAACATTCAGTACTTC.

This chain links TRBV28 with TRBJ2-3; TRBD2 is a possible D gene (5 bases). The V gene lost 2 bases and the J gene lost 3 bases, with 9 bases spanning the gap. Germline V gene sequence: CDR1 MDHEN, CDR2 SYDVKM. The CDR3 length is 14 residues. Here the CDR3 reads CASSLESGTDTQYF. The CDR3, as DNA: TGTGCCAGCAGTTTAGAGTCGGGGACAGATACGCAGTATTTT.

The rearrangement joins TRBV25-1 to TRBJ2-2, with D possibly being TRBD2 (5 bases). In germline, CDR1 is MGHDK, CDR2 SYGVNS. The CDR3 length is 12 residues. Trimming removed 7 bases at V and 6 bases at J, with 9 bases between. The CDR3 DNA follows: TGTGCCAGCAATCGGGGATCCGGGGAGCTGTTTTTT. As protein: CASNRGSGELFF.

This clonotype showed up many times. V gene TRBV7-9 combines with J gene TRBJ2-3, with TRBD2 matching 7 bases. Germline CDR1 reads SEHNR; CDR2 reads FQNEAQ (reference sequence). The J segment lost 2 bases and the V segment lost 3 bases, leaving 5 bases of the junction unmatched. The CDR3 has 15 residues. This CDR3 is CASSLLAASTDTQYF. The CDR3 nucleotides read TGTGCCAGCAGCTTGCTAGCGGCTTCCACAGATACGCAGTATTTT.

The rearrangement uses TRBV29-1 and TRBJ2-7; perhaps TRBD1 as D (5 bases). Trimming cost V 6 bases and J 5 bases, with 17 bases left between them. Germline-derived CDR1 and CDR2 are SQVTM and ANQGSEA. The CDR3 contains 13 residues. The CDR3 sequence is CSVAPVGAHEQYF. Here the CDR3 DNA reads TGCAGCGTCGCCCCGGTAGGGGCCCACGAGCAGTACTTC.

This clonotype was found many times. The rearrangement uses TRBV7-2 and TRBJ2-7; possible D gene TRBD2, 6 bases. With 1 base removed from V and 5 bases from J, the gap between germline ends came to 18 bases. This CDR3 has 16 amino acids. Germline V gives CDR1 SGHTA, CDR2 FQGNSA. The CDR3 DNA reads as TGTGCCAGCAGCTTAGATAGGGACGGGGACTTCCACGAGCAGTACTTC. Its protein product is CASSLDRDGDFHEQYF.

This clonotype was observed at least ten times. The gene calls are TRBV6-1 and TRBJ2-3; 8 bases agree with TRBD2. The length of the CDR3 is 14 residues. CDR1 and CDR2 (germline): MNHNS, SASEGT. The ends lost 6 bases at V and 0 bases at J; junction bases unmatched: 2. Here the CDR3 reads CASSREGSTDTQYF. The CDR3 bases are TGTGCCAGCAGCCGGGAGGGAAGCACAGATACGCAGTATTTT.

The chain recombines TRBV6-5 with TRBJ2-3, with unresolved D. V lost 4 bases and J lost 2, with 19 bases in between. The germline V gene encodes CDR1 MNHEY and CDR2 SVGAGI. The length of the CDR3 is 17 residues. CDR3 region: CASSCSTQGFFTDTQYF. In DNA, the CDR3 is TGTGCCAGCAGTTGCTCGACTCAAGGGTTTTTCACAGATACGCAGTATTTT.

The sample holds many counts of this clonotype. The CDR3 reads CSAKPRIRPLETQYF. CDR3 in DNA: TGCAGTGCCAAACCTAGGATTCGCCCTCTAGAGACCCAGTACTTC. The chain carries TRBV20-1 and TRBJ2-5; D is unresolved. The CDR3 loop spans 15 amino acids. The V gene's germline CDR1 is DFQATT and CDR2 SNEGSKA (reference sequence). V shed 6 bases and J shed 4 bases, with 21 bases lying between them.

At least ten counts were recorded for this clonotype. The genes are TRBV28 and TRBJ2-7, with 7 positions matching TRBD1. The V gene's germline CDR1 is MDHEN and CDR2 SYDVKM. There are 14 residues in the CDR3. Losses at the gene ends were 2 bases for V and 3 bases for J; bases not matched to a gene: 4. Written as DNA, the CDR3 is TGTGCCAGCAGTTTACGAGACAGGGACTACGAGCAGTACTTC. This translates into CASSLRDRDYEQYF.

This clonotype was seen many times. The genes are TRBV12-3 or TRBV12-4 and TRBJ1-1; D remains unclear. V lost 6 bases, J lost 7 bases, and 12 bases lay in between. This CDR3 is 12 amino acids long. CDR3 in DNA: TGTGCCAGCAGAACCGTAGGGAGTGAAGCTTTCTTT. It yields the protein CASRTVGSEAFF.

CDR3 residues: CASRQDTEAFF. The DNA of the CDR3 is TGTGCCAGCAGGCAGGACACTGAAGCTTTCTTT. The chain couples TRBV7-9 to TRBJ1-1; D is uncertain. Germline V gene lookup returns CDR1 SEHNR and CDR2 FQNEAQ (reference sequence). The CDR3 is 11 amino acids. V was cut by 6 bases and J by 3 bases, with 5 bases left in between.

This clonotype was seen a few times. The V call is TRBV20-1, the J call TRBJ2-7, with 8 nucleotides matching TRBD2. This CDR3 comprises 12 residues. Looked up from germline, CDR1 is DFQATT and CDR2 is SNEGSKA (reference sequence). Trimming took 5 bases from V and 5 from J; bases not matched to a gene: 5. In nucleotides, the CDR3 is TGCAGTGCTCGGACTAGCCTCCACGAGCAGTACTTC. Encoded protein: CSARTSLHEQYF.

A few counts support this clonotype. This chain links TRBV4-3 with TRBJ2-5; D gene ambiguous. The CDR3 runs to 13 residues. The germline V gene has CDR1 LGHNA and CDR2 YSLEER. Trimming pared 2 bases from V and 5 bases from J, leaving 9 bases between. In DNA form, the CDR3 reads TGCGCCAGCAGCCAATCTCACCGGGAGACCCAGTACTTC. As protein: CASSQSHRETQYF.

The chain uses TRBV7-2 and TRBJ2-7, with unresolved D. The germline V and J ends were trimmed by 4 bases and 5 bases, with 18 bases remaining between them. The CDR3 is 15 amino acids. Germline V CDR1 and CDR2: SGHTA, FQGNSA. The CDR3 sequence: CASSYRTGQADEQYF. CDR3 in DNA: TGTGCCAGCAGCTATCGGACGGGCCAAGCCGACGAGCAGTACTTC.

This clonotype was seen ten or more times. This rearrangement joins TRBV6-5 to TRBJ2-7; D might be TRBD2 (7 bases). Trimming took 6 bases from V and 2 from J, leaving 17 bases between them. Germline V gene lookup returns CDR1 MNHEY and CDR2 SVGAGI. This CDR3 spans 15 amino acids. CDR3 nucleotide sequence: TGTGCCAGCAGGCCCGAGGGGGGGATCACCTACGAGCAGTACTTC. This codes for CASRPEGGITYEQYF.

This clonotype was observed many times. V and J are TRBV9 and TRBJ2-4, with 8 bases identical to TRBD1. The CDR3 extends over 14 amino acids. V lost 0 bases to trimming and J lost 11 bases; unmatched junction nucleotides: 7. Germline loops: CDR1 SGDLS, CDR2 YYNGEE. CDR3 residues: CASSVGGQGIFQYF. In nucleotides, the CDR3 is TGTGCCAGCAGCGTAGGTGGACAGGGTATTTTTCAGTACTTC.

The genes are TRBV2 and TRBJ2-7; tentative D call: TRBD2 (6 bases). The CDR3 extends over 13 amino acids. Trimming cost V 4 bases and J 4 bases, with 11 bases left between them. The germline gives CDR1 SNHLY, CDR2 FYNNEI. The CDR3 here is CASSGRGRYEQYF. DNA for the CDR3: TGTGCCAGCAGTGGTCGAGGGAGGTACGAGCAGTACTTC. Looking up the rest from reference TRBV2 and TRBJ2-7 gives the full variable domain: EPEVTQTPSHQVTQMGQEVILRCVPISNHLYFYWYRQILGQKVEFLVSFYNNEISEKSEIFDDQFSVERPDGSNFTLKIRSTKLEDSAMYFCASSGRGRYEQYFGPGTRLTVT.

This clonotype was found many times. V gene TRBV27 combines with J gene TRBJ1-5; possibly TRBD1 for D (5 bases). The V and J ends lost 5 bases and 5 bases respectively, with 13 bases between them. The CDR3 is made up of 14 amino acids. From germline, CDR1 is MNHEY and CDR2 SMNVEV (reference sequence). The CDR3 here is CASSGGRGDQPQHF. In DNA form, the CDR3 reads TGTGCCAGCAGTGGTGGACGAGGGGATCAGCCCCAGCATTTT.

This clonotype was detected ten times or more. The CDR3 DNA reads TGTGCCAGCAGCCTGACTAGCGGGAGGGCTCGGGAGACCCAGTACTTC. Amino acid sequence: CASSLTSGRARETQYF. V is TRBV28 and J is TRBJ2-5; 14 bases fit TRBD2. CDR1 MDHEN and CDR2 SYDVKM come from the germline V gene. The CDR3 is 16 residues long. The V gene end was trimmed by 6 bases and the J gene end by 5 bases; junction bases not matched to a gene: 8.

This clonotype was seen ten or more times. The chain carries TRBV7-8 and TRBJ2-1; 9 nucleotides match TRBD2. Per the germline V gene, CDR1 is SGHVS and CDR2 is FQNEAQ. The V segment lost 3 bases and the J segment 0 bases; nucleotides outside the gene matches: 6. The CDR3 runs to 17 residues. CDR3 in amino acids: CASSFLLAGSSYNEQFF. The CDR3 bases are TGTGCCAGCAGCTTCCTTCTAGCGGGAAGCTCCTACAATGAGCAGTTCTTC. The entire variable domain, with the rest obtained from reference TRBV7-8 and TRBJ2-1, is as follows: GAGVSQSPRYKVAKRGQDVALRCDPISGHVSLFWYQQALGQGPEFLTYFQNEAQLDKSGLPSDRFFAERPEGSVSTLKIQRTQQEDSAVYLCASSFLLAGSSYNEQFFGPGTRLTVL.

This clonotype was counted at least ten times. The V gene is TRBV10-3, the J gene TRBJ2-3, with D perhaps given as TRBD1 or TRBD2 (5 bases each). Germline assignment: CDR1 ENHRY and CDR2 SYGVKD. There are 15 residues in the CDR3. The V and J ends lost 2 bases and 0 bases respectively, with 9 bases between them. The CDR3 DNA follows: TGTGCCATCAGTGAGGGGACCCAGAGCACAGATACGCAGTATTTT. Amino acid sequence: CAISEGTQSTDTQYF.

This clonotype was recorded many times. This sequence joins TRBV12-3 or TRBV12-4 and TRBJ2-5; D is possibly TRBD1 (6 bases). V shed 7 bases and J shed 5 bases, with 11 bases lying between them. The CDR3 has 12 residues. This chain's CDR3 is CASKDRGETQYF. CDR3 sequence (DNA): TGTGCCAGCAAGGACAGAGGGGAGACCCAGTACTTC.

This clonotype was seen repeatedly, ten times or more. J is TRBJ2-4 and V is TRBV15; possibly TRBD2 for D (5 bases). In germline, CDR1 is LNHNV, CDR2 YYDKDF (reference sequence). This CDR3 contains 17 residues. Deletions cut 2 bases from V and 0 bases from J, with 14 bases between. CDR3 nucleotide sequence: TGTGCCACCAGCAGATCCCTAGCCGTGATAGCCAAAAACATTCAGTACTTC. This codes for CATSRSLAVIAKNIQYF. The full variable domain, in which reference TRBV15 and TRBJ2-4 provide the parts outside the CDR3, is DAMVIQNPRYQVTQFGKPVTLSCSQTLNHNVMYWYQQKSSQAPKLLFHYYDKDFNNEADTPDNFQSRRPNTSFCFLDIRSPGLGDTAMYLCATSRSLAVIAKNIQYFGAGTRLSVL.

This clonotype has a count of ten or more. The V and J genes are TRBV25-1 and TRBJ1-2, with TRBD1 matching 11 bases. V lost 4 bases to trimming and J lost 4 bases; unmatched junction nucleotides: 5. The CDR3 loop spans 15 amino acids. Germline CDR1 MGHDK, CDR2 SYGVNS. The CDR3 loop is CASSGDRGFIYGYTF. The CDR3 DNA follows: TGTGCCAGCAGTGGGGACAGGGGGTTTATCTATGGCTACACCTTC.

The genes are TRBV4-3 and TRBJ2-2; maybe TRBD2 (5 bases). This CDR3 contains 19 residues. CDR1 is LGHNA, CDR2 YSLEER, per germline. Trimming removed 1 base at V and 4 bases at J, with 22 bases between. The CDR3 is CASSQGLTFGLRFTGELFF. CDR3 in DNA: TGCGCCAGCAGCCAAGGGTTAACTTTCGGACTGCGATTCACCGGGGAGCTGTTTTTT.

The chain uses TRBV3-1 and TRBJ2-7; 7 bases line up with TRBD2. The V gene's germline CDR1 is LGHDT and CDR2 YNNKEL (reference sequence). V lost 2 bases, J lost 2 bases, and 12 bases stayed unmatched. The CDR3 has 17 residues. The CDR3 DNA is TGTGCCAGCAGCCAATTAGTAGCGGGCAGCAAACCCTACGAGCAGTACTTC. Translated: CASSQLVAGSKPYEQYF.